These T cell receptor beta chains were read from a single sample in a study of shared clonotypes between healthy human individuals. Clones were sequenced by immunoSEQ multiplex PCR, and TCRdb holds only the in-frame ones, with some missing. The table lists about 1.1 million clones, about four fifths of them singletons. Sequencing used memory CD4+ T cells from PBMCs. The receptors come from a man aged 18 to 29 in good health. Some clones in this sample may be carry-over from other donors' samples. Both conserved end residues are part of each CDR3. D genes are given only for firm matches. Rows may omit the clone size; those that give it use once, few, many or a size class.

clone size,V gene,CDR3 length,D gene,J gene,CDR3 DNA,CDR3 protein
-,TRBV6-1,16,-,TRBJ2-3,TGTGCCAGCAGTGAAAGCCCCGCAGTTCAAACAGATACGCAGTATTTT,CASSESPAVQTDTQYF
-,TRBV6-1,14,TRBD1,TRBJ1-2,TGTGCCAGCGCCCGGGACAGGGTAAACTATGGCTACACCTTC,CASARDRVNYGYTF
-,TRBV11-3,11,-,TRBJ2-1,TGTGCCAGCAGCTTAGGTCCTGAGCAGTTCTTC,CASSLGPEQFF
-,TRBV27,15,TRBD1,TRBJ2-2,TGTGCCAGCAGTCTCCACAGGGGAAAGACCGGGGAGCTGTTTTTT,CASSLHRGKTGELFF
-,TRBV4-1,17,TRBD1,TRBJ2-7,TGCGCCAGCAGCCCACGGACAGGGGGGGGACTAGTCTACGAGCAGTACTTC,CASSPRTGGGLVYEQYF
few,TRBV5-1,15,TRBD1,TRBJ1-1,TGCGCCAGCAGCACGACAGGGGGGTCGAACACTGAAGCTTTCTTT,CASSTTGGSNTEAFF
-,TRBV15,13,-,TRBJ2-3,TGTGCCACCAGCAGAGGGACTTCAGATACGCAGTATTTT,CATSRGTSDTQYF
-,TRBV4-1,15,-,TRBJ2-7,TGCGCCAGCAGCCCCGATTACTCCCTCAATTACGAGCAGTACTTC,CASSPDYSLNYEQYF
-,TRBV5-5,16,-,TRBJ1-4,TGTGCCAGCAGCTTGGCGGGGGCCCCACGTTCTGAAAAACTGTTTTTT,CASSLAGAPRSEKLFF
-,TRBV7-9,15,-,TRBJ2-1,TGTGCCAGCAGCTTAGAACAGTCGTCCTACAATGAGCAGTTCTTC,CASSLEQSSYNEQFF
-,TRBV9,15,TRBD2,TRBJ2-1,TGTGCCAGCGCCCTACTAGACGGGAGGGCCGGTGAGCAGTTCTTC,CASALLDGRAGEQFF
-,TRBV2,14,TRBD2,TRBJ2-1,TGTGCCAGCAGCTTGCTCGGGACTAGCAATGCGCAGTTCTTC,CASSLLGTSNAQFF
-,TRBV10-3,15,-,TRBJ1-5,TGTGCCATCAGTGAGTCGGCGGGGCTGGCTCAGCCCCAGCATTTT,CAISESAGLAQPQHF
-,TRBV7-2,13,-,TRBJ1-2,TGTGCCAGCAGCCTGGTCAGTAACTATGGCTACACCTTC,CASSLVSNYGYTF
-,TRBV5-1,17,TRBD2,TRBJ2-2,TGCGCCAGCAGCTTAGGACTAGCGGGAGAAGCTGACGGGGAGCTGTTTTTT,CASSLGLAGEADGELFF
-,TRBV5-4,13,TRBD1,TRBJ1-1,TGTGCCAGTTCGACAGGGTCTAACACTGAAGCTTTCTTT,CASSTGSNTEAFF
-,TRBV5-6,15,TRBD1,TRBJ2-3,TGTGCCAGCAGCGGTGTGGGACAGCCCACAGATACGCAGTATTTT,CASSGVGQPTDTQYF
-,TRBV30,16,TRBD2,TRBJ2-3,TGTGCCTGGAGTGTAGGACTAGCCTCTAGCACAGATACGCAGTATTTT,CAWSVGLASSTDTQYF
-,TRBV7-6,16,-,TRBJ1-4,TGTGCCAGCAGCTTAGCGTCAAGGAGGACTAATGAAAAACTGTTTTTT,CASSLASRRTNEKLFF
-,TRBV21-1,10,-,TRBJ2-7,TGTGCCCCGGGCGGGCACGAGCAGTACTTC,CAPGGHEQYF
-,TRBV28,14,TRBD1,TRBJ2-7,TGTGCCAGCAGTTCATCAGGGGGCAGCTACGAGCAGTACTTC,CASSSSGGSYEQYF
few,TRBV7-7,16,TRBD1,TRBJ1-2,TGTGCCAGCAGCTTCTTTCCGGGACAGGGGAGGTATGGCTACACCTTC,CASSFFPGQGRYGYTF
-,TRBV5-3,14,TRBD1,TRBJ1-3,TGTGCCAGAAGCTCACAGGGGGCTGGAAACACCATATATTTT,CARSSQGAGNTIYF
-,TRBV6-1,13,-,TRBJ1-1,TGTGCCAGCAGTGAACAGGGGTACACTGAAGCTTTCTTT,CASSEQGYTEAFF
once,TRBV5-4,15,TRBD2,TRBJ2-1,TGTGCCAGCAGCTCACCTAGCGGGGGCTTCAATGAGCAGTTCTTC,CASSSPSGGFNEQFF
-,TRBV7-2,14,-,TRBJ1-2,TGTGCCAGCAGCTTAGCTCCCCAGGCCTATGGCTACACCTTC,CASSLAPQAYGYTF
-,TRBV5-6,16,-,TRBJ2-3,TGTGCCAGCAGCTTGGATCACGGGCAGGGGTTGGATACGCAGTATTTT,CASSLDHGQGLDTQYF
-,TRBV7-3,15,TRBD2,TRBJ2-3,TGTGCCAGCAGCTTCGCGGGAGGGCAAACAGATACGCAGTATTTT,CASSFAGGQTDTQYF
-,TRBV7-6,14,-,TRBJ2-5,TGTGCCAGCAGCTTAGGCGGGATCCAAGAGACCCAGTACTTC,CASSLGGIQETQYF
-,TRBV18,16,-,TRBJ2-7,TGTGCCAGCTCACCATCTCCCCAAAGCACCGCCTACGAGCAGTACTTC,CASSPSPQSTAYEQYF
-,TRBV28,13,TRBD1,TRBJ1-2,TGTGCCAGCAGCACAGCCACAGGGGACGGCTACACCTTC,CASSTATGDGYTF
-,TRBV7-9,17,-,TRBJ2-3,TGTGCCAGCAGCTTATTGATTTGGGGTGCAGGCACAGATACGCAGTATTTT,CASSLLIWGAGTDTQYF
-,TRBV27,13,TRBD1,TRBJ2-7,TGTGCCAGCAGAGCCGGGGACAGATACGAGCAGTACTTC,CASRAGDRYEQYF
-,TRBV12-5,21,-,TRBJ1-1,TGTGCTAGTGGTTTTTCGCCCCAACCTTTTATCCGCAGGGAAGAGGCCACTGAAGCTTTCTTT,CASGFSPQPFIRREEATEAFF
-,TRBV11-2,15,TRBD2,TRBJ2-7,TGTGCCAGCAAAGACGTAGCGGGAAACTCCTACGAGCAGTACTTC,CASKDVAGNSYEQYF
once,TRBV4-1,14,-,TRBJ1-2,TGCGCCAGCAGCCAGGGTCATCCTTCGGGTGGCTACACCTTC,CASSQGHPSGGYTF
-,TRBV9,15,-,TRBJ2-7,TGTGCCAGCAGCCCCTCCCGACAGAGCTCCTACGAGCAGTACTTC,CASSPSRQSSYEQYF
many,TRBV20-1,10,-,TRBJ1-1,TGCAGTGCTCTAAGCGGGCCAGCTTTCTTT,CSALSGPAFF
-,TRBV7-3,14,TRBD2,TRBJ2-3,TGTGCCAGCAGCATGGGACTAGCGGGAGATACGCAGTATTTT,CASSMGLAGDTQYF
-,TRBV2,15,TRBD2,TRBJ2-1,TGTGCCAGCGGCGGGGTTCTAGCGGGAGCGGGTGAGCAGTTCTTC,CASGGVLAGAGEQFF
once,TRBV6-4,16,TRBD1,TRBJ1-2,TGTGCCAGCAGTGACTCGAAGGCGGGACAGTTTATGCGCTACACCTTC,CASSDSKAGQFMRYTF
-,TRBV2,15,-,TRBJ1-2,TGTGCCAGCCCCAGGGAAGCCGCTACTAACTATGGCTACACCTTC,CASPREAATNYGYTF
once,TRBV29-1,16,TRBD1,TRBJ1-1,TGCAGCGTTGTCCGTATACAGGGGCCGGGGAGCACTGAAGCTTTCTTT,CSVVRIQGPGSTEAFF
-,TRBV7-3,15,-,TRBJ2-5,TGTGCCAGCAGCCCAGGCCGAAATACACAAGAGACCCAGTACTTC,CASSPGRNTQETQYF
-,TRBV7-9,15,-,TRBJ1-5,TGTGCCAGCAGCTTAGGGGGCGACAGCAATCAGCCCCAGCATTTT,CASSLGGDSNQPQHF
-,TRBV28,12,-,TRBJ1-1,TGTGCCAGCAGTTTATGGGACACTGAAGCTTTCTTT,CASSLWDTEAFF
few,TRBV19,16,-,TRBJ1-3,TGTGCCAGTAGTATAGTGCCCGGACAGCGTGGAAACACCATATATTTT,CASSIVPGQRGNTIYF
-,TRBV5-1,15,-,TRBJ2-5,TGCGCCAGCAGCGTGGCGGGACCCTACCAAGAGACCCAGTACTTC,CASSVAGPYQETQYF